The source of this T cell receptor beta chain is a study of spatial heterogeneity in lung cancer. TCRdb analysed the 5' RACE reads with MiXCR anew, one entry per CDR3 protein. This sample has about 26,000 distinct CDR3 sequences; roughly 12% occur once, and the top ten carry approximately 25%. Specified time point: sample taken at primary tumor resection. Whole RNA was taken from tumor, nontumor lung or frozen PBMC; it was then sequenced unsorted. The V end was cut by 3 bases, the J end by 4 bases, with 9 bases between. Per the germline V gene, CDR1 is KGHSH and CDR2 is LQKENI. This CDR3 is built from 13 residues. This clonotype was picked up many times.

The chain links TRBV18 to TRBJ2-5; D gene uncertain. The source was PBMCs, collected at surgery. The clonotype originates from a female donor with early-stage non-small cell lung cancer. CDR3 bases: TGTGCCAGCTCACCCGGCAACCTAGAGACCCAGTACTTC. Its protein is CASSPGNLETQYF.